The clone carrying this TCR beta chain appeared once. The CDR3 has 14 residues. CDR1 is SEHNR, CDR2 FQNEAQ, per germline (reference sequence). V was cut by 5 bases and J by 7 bases, with 17 bases left in between. This sample was taken from a study of cytomegalovirus exposure and HLA in healthy donors. Libraries were prepared by immunoSEQ multiplex PCR; TCRdb keeps only in-frame clonotypes and omits some of them. The data contain 60,000 to 80,000 clones, approximately 94% of them singletons. Sequencing input: PBMCs. This clonotype was obtained from a woman in her late teens or twenties in good health and CMV-seropositive. This chain uses TRBV7-9 with TRBJ1-2, with D hard to call. The CDR3 region has the DNA TGTGCCAGCAGCCCGGTCACCCCTACCACTGGCTACACCTTC. Its translation: CASSPVTPTTGYTF.